Described below is a single TCR beta chain sequence and its context. This record belongs to a study of cytomegalovirus exposure and HLA in healthy donors. This CDR3 region has 13 residues. The germline V gene encodes CDR1 GTSNPN and CDR2 SVGIG (reference sequence). Trimming cost V 5 bases and J 2 bases; bases outside gene matches: 2. PCR involved 60 Vbeta and 13 Jbeta primers. Sequenced by immunoSEQ multiplex PCR; TCRdb stores in-frame clones only, minus some. This table has under 40,000 clones, roughly nine tenths appearing once. Each donor's status was that of a healthy bone marrow donor. Sequencing was carried out using PBMCs. The receptor comes from a young woman in good health and CMV-seronegative. This chain connects TRBV30 to TRBJ2-5, with 10 bases aligning to TRBD2. CDR3 sequence: CAWGLAAQETQYF. CDR3 DNA: TGTGCCTGGGGACTAGCGGCACAAGAGACCCAGTACTTC.